These 24 T cell receptor beta chains were all obtained from the same sample, sequenced in a study of spatial heterogeneity in lung cancer (dated by TCRdb to between 2018 and 2020). Here is what the overall study found, with its caveats: The number of expanded intratumoral alpha and beta TCRs correlated with the tumor nonsynonymous mutation count.

According to the study, the label for this sample's time point signals: sample taken at primary tumor resection. These TCRs' antigens remain unknown. The library was obtained by 5' RACE. The sequencer listed for this sample is NextSeq 500. Through fastp at Q25 and MiXCR, TCRdb rebuilt clones from the public reads, retaining in-frame beta chains. Each entry is one CDR3 protein sequence, shown with its most common DNA and genes. This sample has fewer than 10,000 distinct CDR3 sequences in its table, and around 6.7% of those were observed once. The ten largest clonotypes hold 15% to 20% of the sample. The material sequenced was lung tumor tissue, taken at surgery. Every receptor here comes from a female donor with early-stage non-small cell lung cancer.

This clonotype has at least ten counts. Found in a library prepared for alpha chains, this beta chain is an off-target read, and its abundance has little meaning. The chain's CDR3 is CASRLGQGIGPGGYTF. CDR3 bases: TGTGCCAGCAGGTTGGGACAGGGAATTGGACCCGGGGGCTACACCTTC. This chain joins TRBV2 and TRBJ1-2, with 9 bases fitting TRBD1. V gave up 6 bases and J gave up 8 bases; unmatched junction bases: 16. The CDR3 spans 16 residues. The germline CDR1 and CDR2 sequences are SNHLY and FYNNEI.

This clonotype was recorded at least ten times. This beta chain appears as a stray read in a library generated for alpha chains; its size is not informative. The genes are TRBV20-1 and TRBJ2-5; 13 nucleotides match TRBD2. The germline CDR1 and CDR2 sequences are DFQATT and SNEGSKA (reference sequence). The V gene end was trimmed by 6 bases and the J gene end by 7 bases; junction bases not matched to a gene: 5. This CDR3 region has 13 residues. CDR3 coding DNA: TGCAGTGCAGGACTAGCGGGAGACGGGACCCAGTACTTC. Translating it yields CSAGLAGDGTQYF.

Many counts were recorded for this clonotype. This beta chain lies outside the target of a library built for alpha chains; its clone size means little. The chain couples TRBV18 to TRBJ2-5; 13 bases match TRBD2. The V segment lost 3 bases and the J segment 5 bases; nucleotides outside the gene matches: 6. This CDR3 is built from 16 residues. Germline CDR1 KGHSH, CDR2 LQKENI. DNA for the CDR3: TGTGCCAGCTCACCTGATGGACTAGCGGGAGAGGAGACCCAGTACTTC. As protein: CASSPDGLAGEETQYF.

Turning to this clonotype: This beta chain appears as a stray read in a library generated for alpha chains; its size is not informative. The chain couples TRBV6-1 to TRBJ1-3, with D tentatively TRBD1 (5 bases). The germline V gene encodes CDR1 MNHNS and CDR2 SASEGT. The CDR3 contains 14 residues. Trimming shortened V by 1 base and J by 4 bases, and 8 bases separated the two germline ends. CDR3 amino acids: CASSEGQLGNTIYF. The CDR3, as DNA: TGTGCCAGCAGTGAAGGACAGCTGGGAAACACCATATATTTT.

By its share, this clonotype is medium-sized. The library was designed around alpha chains, so this beta chain is a stray read whose abundance carries little weight. The V call is TRBV20-1, the J call TRBJ2-1, with 11 bases aligning to TRBD2. The V gene's germline CDR1 is DFQATT and CDR2 SNEGSKA (reference sequence). This CDR3 is 15 amino acids long. With V trimmed by 6 bases and J by 3 bases, 7 bases remained unmatched. The CDR3: CSAGRTSGYYNEQFF. In DNA, the CDR3 is TGCAGTGCGGGAAGGACTAGCGGGTACTACAATGAGCAGTTCTTC.

This clonotype was observed many times. This beta chain is a stray read from a library made for alpha chains; its abundance is not meaningful. The rearrangement uses TRBV4-2 and TRBJ1-2; 7 bases agree with TRBD1. J was trimmed by 5 bases and V by 0 bases; bases with no gene match: 3. Germline loops: CDR1 LGHNA, CDR2 YNFKEQ. The CDR3 sequence is 14 residues long. CDR3 in DNA: TGTGCCAGCAGCCAAGACGAGACAGGGTATGGCTACACCTTC. This translates into CASSQDETGYGYTF.

With regard to this clonotype: This beta chain is an unintended read in a library built for alpha chains; its size means little. The CDR3 reads CASSFGTANTEAFF. DNA for the CDR3: TGTGCCAGCAGCTTCGGGACAGCGAACACTGAAGCTTTCTTT. The chain employs TRBV11-2 and TRBJ1-1; 7 positions match TRBD1. CDR1 SGHAT and CDR2 FQNNGV come from the germline V gene. V shed 3 bases and J 1 base; nucleotides not matched to a gene: 2. The CDR3 spans 14 residues.

In this sample, this clonotype turned up many times. This beta chain is a stray sequence in a library constructed for alpha chains; its clone size is not meaningful. The V and J genes are TRBV20-1 and TRBJ1-6; 9 nucleotides line up with TRBD1. This CDR3 comprises 13 residues. CDR1 and CDR2 (germline): DFQATT, SNEGSKA (reference sequence). The trim removed 3 bases at V and 7 bases at J, leaving 1 base unmatched. The CDR3 region is CSASGTGNSPLHF. Here the CDR3 DNA reads TGCAGTGCTAGTGGGACAGGGAATTCACCCCTCCACTTT.

As to this clonotype: This may be a read error: a much more frequent sequence differs by one nucleotide. This beta chain slipped into a library made for alpha chains as a stray read, so its size is not meaningful. The J gene is TRBJ2-3, the V gene TRBV6-4; no reliable D call. The J call may be wrong; the DNA end is better matched by TRBJ1-5. The CDR3 contains 11 residues. CDR1 and CDR2 (germline): MRHNA, SNTAGT. The CDR3 DNA sequence: TGTGCCAGCAGTGCCGGCCCGACGCAGCATTTT. Translated, it gives CASSAGPTQHF.

By frequency in the sample, this clonotype is medium-sized (0.01 to 0.1%). This beta chain represents an off-target read in a library built for alpha chains; its size is of limited meaning. The chain is built from TRBV28 and TRBJ1-1, with a tentative D call TRBD1 (5 bases). There are 15 residues in the CDR3. Trimming cost V 6 bases and J 5 bases, with 19 bases left between them. Germline loops: CDR1 MDHEN, CDR2 SYDVKM. This CDR3 is CASSPAHSRGTEAFF. The CDR3 DNA is TGTGCCAGCAGCCCCGCTCATAGTAGGGGTACTGAAGCTTTCTTT.

This clonotype was seen at least ten times. The library was built for alpha chains, so this beta chain is an off-target read and its size means little. The rearrangement uses TRBV28 and TRBJ2-6; 11 positions match TRBD1. This CDR3 has 18 amino acids. J gave up 2 bases and V 8 bases, and 11 bases lay outside the gene matches. The germline CDR1 and CDR2 sequences are MDHEN and SYDVKM. The CDR3 loop is CASRSTGTGGTGANVLTF. In DNA form, the CDR3 reads TGTGCCAGCCGAAGTACCGGGACAGGGGGTACTGGGGCCAACGTCCTGACTTTC.

In its sample, this clonotype is medium-sized. Within a library made for alpha chains, this beta chain is off target, and its count is uninformative. V is TRBV27 and J is TRBJ2-7; D unresolved. The CDR3 extends over 12 amino acids. Trimming took 10 bases from V and 1 from J, leaving 11 bases between them. The germline CDR1 and CDR2 sequences are MNHEY and SMNVEV (reference sequence). CDR3 DNA: TGTGCCACCTTCAGTGCATCCTACGAGCAGTACTTC. Protein: CATFSASYEQYF.

This clonotype was counted ten times or more. This beta chain turned up in a library designed for alpha chains; as an off-target read, its abundance says little. The chain couples TRBV29-1 to TRBJ1-3, with D possibly matching TRBD1 (5 bases). The CDR3 has 12 amino acids. The germline gives CDR1 SQVTM, CDR2 ANQGSEA. V shed 4 bases and J shed 2 bases, with 6 bases lying between them. Here the CDR3 DNA reads TGCAGCGTTGGGGGGGCTGGAAACACCATATATTTT. This sequence encodes CSVGGAGNTIYF.

By sample fraction, this clonotype is medium-sized. This beta chain represents an off-target read in a library built for alpha chains; its size is of limited meaning. The chain links TRBV29-1 to TRBJ2-1, with 7 positions matching TRBD1. This CDR3 spans 15 amino acids. The V gene end was trimmed by 1 base and the J gene end by 4 bases; junction bases not matched to a gene: 7. CDR1 and CDR2 (germline): SQVTM, ANQGSEA. The CDR3 here is CSVEGWDSQYNEQFF. The CDR3 region has the DNA TGCAGCGTTGAAGGGTGGGACAGCCAGTACAATGAGCAGTTCTTC.

This clonotype was recorded at least ten times. Because the library targeted alpha chains, this beta chain is an off-target read whose size means little. The chain employs TRBV27 and TRBJ2-1, with D uncertain. CDR3 length equals 15 residues. CDR1 is MNHEY and CDR2 is SMNVEV in the germline V gene (reference sequence). Trimming stripped 5 bases from V and 0 bases from J, with 11 bases between. CDR3 in amino acids: CASSRSPPSYNEQFF. In DNA form, the CDR3 reads TGTGCCAGCAGTAGGAGTCCCCCCTCCTACAATGAGCAGTTCTTC.

This clonotype was observed many times. This beta chain is a stray sequence in a library constructed for alpha chains; its clone size is not meaningful. The chain combines TRBV5-5 with TRBJ2-1; 7 bases fit TRBD2. Germline CDR1 and CDR2: SGHKS and YYEKEE (reference sequence). V shed 0 bases and J 9 bases; nucleotides not matched to a gene: 6. This CDR3 spans 14 amino acids. The CDR3 sequence: CASSLGRTRGEQFF. DNA of the CDR3: TGTGCCAGCAGCTTGGGCCGGACTAGGGGTGAGCAGTTCTTC.

Notes on this clonotype: Little can be read into the size of this beta chain, an off-target read in a library designed for alpha chains. V gene TRBV20-1 combines with J gene TRBJ2-3; D is undetermined. Trimming pared 6 bases from V and 1 base from J, leaving 14 bases between. The CDR3 loop spans 14 amino acids. The germline gives CDR1 DFQATT, CDR2 SNEGSKA (reference sequence). The CDR3 nucleotides read TGCAGTGCCATTCCTGGGTGGGGCACAGATACGCAGTATTTT. Its translation: CSAIPGWGTDTQYF.

This clonotype counts as medium-sized. This beta chain is a stray read from a library made for alpha chains; its abundance is not meaningful. This chain links TRBV7-9 with TRBJ2-3, with TRBD2 as a possible D gene (6 bases). This CDR3 spans 17 amino acids. V was clipped by 0 bases and J by 1 base, with 14 bases between them. Germline V gene data show CDR1 as SEHNR and CDR2 as FQNEAQ (reference sequence). CDR3 nucleotide sequence: TGTGCCAGCAGCTTAGCGGCCGGGACTCTTCGCACAGATACGCAGTATTTT. Its translation: CASSLAAGTLRTDTQYF. The entire variable domain, with the rest obtained from reference TRBV7-9 and TRBJ2-3, is as follows: DTGVSQNPRHKITKRGQNVTFRCDPISEHNRLYWYRQTLGQGPEFLTYFQNEAQLEKSRLLSDRFSAERPKGSFSTLEIQRTEQGDSAMYLCASSLAAGTLRTDTQYFGPGTRLTVL.

This clonotype was counted at least ten times. This beta chain is an unintended read in a library built for alpha chains; its size means little. The chain is built from TRBV7-3 and TRBJ2-7; D gene unclear. V gave up 0 bases and J gave up 6 bases, with 6 bases separating them. There are 12 residues in the CDR3. Germline V gene sequence: CDR1 SGHTA, CDR2 FQGTGA. The CDR3 loop is CASSLTLGEQYF. CDR3 coding DNA: TGTGCCAGCAGCTTAACGTTGGGCGAGCAGTACTTC.

This clonotype occurred many times. This beta chain lies outside the target of a library built for alpha chains; its clone size means little. This chain uses TRBV20-1 with TRBJ2-1, with D tentatively TRBD1 (5 bases). The CDR3 runs 14 residues. Between the trimmed V and J ends, which lost 0 bases and 5 bases, there was a span of 11 bases. CDR1 and CDR2 (germline): DFQATT, SNEGSKA (reference sequence). CDR3 sequence: CSARDIRANNEQFF. CDR3 nucleotides: TGCAGTGCTAGAGATATCAGGGCTAACAATGAGCAGTTCTTC.

This clonotype has a count of ten or more. This beta chain is an unintended read in a library built for alpha chains; its size means little. This chain links TRBV5-6 with TRBJ2-5, with 7 bases lining up with TRBD1. CDR3 length: 14 residues. Germline CDR1 is SGHDT and CDR2 is YYEEEE. Germline trimming cut 3 bases from V and 2 bases from J; bases unmatched to any gene: 4. The CDR3 DNA sequence: TGTGCCAGCAGCTCGAACAGGGGACAAGAGACCCAGTACTTC. Its translation: CASSSNRGQETQYF.

On this clonotype: This beta chain is an off-target read within a library intended for alpha chains, so its frequency means little. The J gene is TRBJ2-3, the V gene TRBV20-1; D is perhaps TRBD2 (7 bases). Germline V gene sequence: CDR1 DFQATT, CDR2 SNEGSKA (reference sequence). V dropped 3 bases and J dropped 3 bases, with 16 bases sitting between them. The CDR3 runs 15 residues. The CDR3 coding sequence is TGCAGTGCTAGTATAGAGGGGGGGTGGACAGATACGCAGTATTTT. This gives the protein CSASIEGGWTDTQYF.

This clonotype qualifies as medium-sized. This beta chain is a stray read from a library made for alpha chains; its abundance is not meaningful. V is TRBV18 and J is TRBJ2-1, with 8 bases fitting TRBD1. V gave up 3 bases and J gave up 6 bases; unmatched junction bases: 10. The CDR3 has 16 amino acids. Looked up from germline, CDR1 is KGHSH and CDR2 is LQKENI. The CDR3 nucleotides are TGTGCCAGCTCACCGCCCGGACAGGGTGTCCGCAATGAGCAGTTCTTC. It encodes CASSPPGQGVRNEQFF.

By sample fraction, this clonotype is medium-sized (0.01 to 0.1%). A library prepared for alpha chains yielded this beta chain as an off-target read; its size is of little meaning. The chain joins TRBV4-2 to TRBJ2-1, with D unclear. This CDR3 is built from 11 residues. The V end lost 1 base, the J end lost 7 bases, and 2 bases lay between the germline ends. CDR1 is LGHNA, CDR2 YNFKEQ, per germline. In DNA form, the CDR3 reads TGTGCCAGCAGCCAAGGAAATGAGCAGTTCTTC. Translating it yields CASSQGNEQFF.